The 5 T cell receptor beta chains below come from one sample, sequenced in a study of blood T cell repertoires in COVID-19 (dated by TCRdb to 2018 to 2021). The method was the immunoSEQ multiplex PCR assay. TCRdb's version of the immuneACCESS table is confined to in-frame rearrangements and falls short of the full clone set. An unresolved V gene accounts for under half of the shortfall where checked; the remainder is of unknown origin. The sample records approximately 44,000 clones, about nine tenths of which are singletons. The biggest ten clones account for around 8.2% of the sample. Sample: peripheral blood. The receptors here all came from a man between 60 and 75 years old with active COVID-19.

This chain links TRBV12-5 with TRBJ1-5; D gene ambiguous. The CDR3 runs 13 residues. Trimming took off 2 bases at V and 9 bases at J, with 11 bases between the two ends. Germline loops: CDR1 LGHNT, CDR2 FRNRAP. CDR3 sequence: CASGLLFGGPQHF. CDR3 coding DNA: TGTGCTAGTGGTTTGTTATTCGGAGGGCCCCAGCATTTT.

This chain links TRBV7-8 with TRBJ2-7; 7 nucleotides line up with TRBD1. V was clipped by 7 bases and J by 2 bases; unmatched bases: 14. Germline V gene data show CDR1 as SGHVS and CDR2 as FQNEAQ. CDR3 length: 16 residues. This chain's CDR3 is CASTSSVDRAPYEQYF. The CDR3 DNA sequence: TGTGCCAGCACCTCCTCCGTCGACAGGGCCCCCTACGAGCAGTACTTC. Filled out from reference TRBV7-8 and TRBJ2-7, the complete variable domain reads GAGVSQSPRYKVAKRGQDVALRCDPISGHVSLFWYQQALGQGPEFLTYFQNEAQLDKSGLPSDRFFAERPEGSVSTLKIQRTQQEDSAVYLCASTSSVDRAPYEQYFGPGTRLTVT.

J is TRBJ2-3 and V is TRBV5-6; 9 bases match TRBD1. V gave up 0 bases and J gave up 6 bases; unmatched junction bases: 5. This CDR3 is 15 amino acids long. The germline CDR1 and CDR2 sequences are SGHDT and YYEEEE. The CDR3 region has the DNA TGTGCCAGCAGCTTGGGGGGACAGGGCTTGGATACGCAGTATTTT. It encodes CASSLGGQGLDTQYF.

This clone was recorded only once. The chain is built from TRBV4-1 and TRBJ1-1; no clear D gene. Germline V gives CDR1 MGHRA, CDR2 YSYEKL. This CDR3 is 14 amino acids long. Trimming stripped 0 bases from V and 4 bases from J, with 9 bases between. Written as DNA, the CDR3 is TGCGCCAGCAGCCAAGAAGGTAGGAGCACTGAAGCTTTCTTT. It translates to CASSQEGRSTEAFF.

The chain links TRBV28 to TRBJ2-7; 9 bases are shared with TRBD2. In germline, CDR1 is MDHEN, CDR2 SYDVKM. The CDR3 extends over 15 amino acids. The V and J ends lost 1 base and 9 bases, in that order; junction bases with no gene match: 10. This chain's CDR3 is CASSLSTPGLAGQYF. The DNA of the CDR3 is TGTGCCAGCAGTTTATCGACACCGGGACTAGCTGGGCAGTACTTC.